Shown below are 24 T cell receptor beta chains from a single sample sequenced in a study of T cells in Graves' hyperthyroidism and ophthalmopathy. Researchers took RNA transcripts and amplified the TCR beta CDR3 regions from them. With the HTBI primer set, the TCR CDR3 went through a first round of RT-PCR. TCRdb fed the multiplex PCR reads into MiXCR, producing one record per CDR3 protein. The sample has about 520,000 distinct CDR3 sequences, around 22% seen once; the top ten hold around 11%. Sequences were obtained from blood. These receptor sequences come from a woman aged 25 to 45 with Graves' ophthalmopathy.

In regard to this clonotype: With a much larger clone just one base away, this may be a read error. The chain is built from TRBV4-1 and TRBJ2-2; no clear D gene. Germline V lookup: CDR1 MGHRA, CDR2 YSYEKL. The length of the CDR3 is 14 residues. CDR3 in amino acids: CASNQVGGSGELFF. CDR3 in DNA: TGCGCCAGCAACCAAGTAGGCGGATCCGGGGAGCTGTTTTTT.

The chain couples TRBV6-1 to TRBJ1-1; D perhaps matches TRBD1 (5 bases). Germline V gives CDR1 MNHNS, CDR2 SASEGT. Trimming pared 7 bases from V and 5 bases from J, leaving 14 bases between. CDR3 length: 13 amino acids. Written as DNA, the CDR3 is TGTGCCAGCATACCCTCTAGGGGTACTGAAGCTTTCTTT. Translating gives CASIPSRGTEAFF.

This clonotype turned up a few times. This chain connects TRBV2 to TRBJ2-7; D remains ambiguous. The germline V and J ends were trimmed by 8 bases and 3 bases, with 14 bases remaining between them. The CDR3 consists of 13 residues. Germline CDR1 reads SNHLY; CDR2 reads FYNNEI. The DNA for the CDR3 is TGTGCCAGCGGTAGAGACTCGAACTACGAGCAGTACTTC. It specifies CASGRDSNYEQYF.

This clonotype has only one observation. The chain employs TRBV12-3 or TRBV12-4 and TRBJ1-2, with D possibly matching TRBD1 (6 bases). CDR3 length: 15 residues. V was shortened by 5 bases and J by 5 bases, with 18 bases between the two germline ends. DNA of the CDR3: TGTGCCAGCAGTCTCGACAGGCCAACCTTATATGGCTACACCTTC. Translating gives CASSLDRPTLYGYTF.

The CDR3 DNA is TGTGCCTGGAGTGGACTAGCTGGGGAGACCCAGTACTTC. This gives the protein CAWSGLAGETQYF. The chain combines TRBV30 with TRBJ2-5; 7 bases map to TRBD2. The V and J ends lost 1 base and 5 bases, in that order; junction bases with no gene match: 4. The CDR3 spans 13 residues. CDR1 GTSNPN and CDR2 SVGIG come from the germline V gene (reference sequence). The full variable domain, completed using reference TRBV30 and TRBJ2-5, is SQTIHQWPATLVQPVGSPLSLECTVEGTSNPNLYWYRQAAGRGLQLLFYSVGIGQISSEVPQNLSASRPQDRQFILSSKKLLLSDSGFYLCAWSGLAGETQYFGPGTRLLVL.

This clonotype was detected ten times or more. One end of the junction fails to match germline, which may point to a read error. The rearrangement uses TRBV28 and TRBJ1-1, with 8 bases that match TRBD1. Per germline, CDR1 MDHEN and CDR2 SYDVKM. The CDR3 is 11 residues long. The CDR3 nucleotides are TGTGCCAGCAGTTGGACAGGGAGCGCTGTTTTT. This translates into CASSWTGSAVF.

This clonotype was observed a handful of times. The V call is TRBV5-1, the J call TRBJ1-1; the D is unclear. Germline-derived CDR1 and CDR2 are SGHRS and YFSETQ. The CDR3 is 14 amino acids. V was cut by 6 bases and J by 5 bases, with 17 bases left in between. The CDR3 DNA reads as TGCGCCAGCACCACTCTGGGAGGGTCTACTGAAGCTTTCTTT. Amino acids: CASTTLGGSTEAFF.

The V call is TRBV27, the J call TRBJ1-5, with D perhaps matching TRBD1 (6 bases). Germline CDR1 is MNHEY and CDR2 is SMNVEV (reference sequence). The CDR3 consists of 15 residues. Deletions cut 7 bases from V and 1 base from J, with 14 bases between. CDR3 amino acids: CASKPWGQSNQPQHF. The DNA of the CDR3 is TGTGCCAGCAAACCTTGGGGGCAGAGCAATCAGCCCCAGCATTTT.

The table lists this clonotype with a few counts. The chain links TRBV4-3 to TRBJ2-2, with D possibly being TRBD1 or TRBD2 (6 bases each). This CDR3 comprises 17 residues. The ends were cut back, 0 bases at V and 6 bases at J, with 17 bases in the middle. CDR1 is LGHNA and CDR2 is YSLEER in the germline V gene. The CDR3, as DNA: TGCGCCAGCAGCCAAGACTGGCTGGGGGGCATCCCCGGGGAGCTGTTTTTT. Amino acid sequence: CASSQDWLGGIPGELFF.

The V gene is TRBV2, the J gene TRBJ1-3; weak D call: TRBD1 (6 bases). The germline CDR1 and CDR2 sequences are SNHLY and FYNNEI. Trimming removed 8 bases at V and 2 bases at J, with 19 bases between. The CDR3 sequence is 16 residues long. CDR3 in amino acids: CASGPRGGTPGNTIYF. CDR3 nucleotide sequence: TGTGCCAGCGGCCCGCGGGGTGGGACACCTGGAAACACCATATATTTT.

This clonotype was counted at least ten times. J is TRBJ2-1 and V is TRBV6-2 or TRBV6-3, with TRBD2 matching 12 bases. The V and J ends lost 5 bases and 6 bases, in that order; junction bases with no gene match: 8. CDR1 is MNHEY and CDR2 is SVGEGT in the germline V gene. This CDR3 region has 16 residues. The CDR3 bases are TGTGCCAGCAGTACCGCGGGGACTAGCGGGTTCAATGAGCAGTTCTTC. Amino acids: CASSTAGTSGFNEQFF.

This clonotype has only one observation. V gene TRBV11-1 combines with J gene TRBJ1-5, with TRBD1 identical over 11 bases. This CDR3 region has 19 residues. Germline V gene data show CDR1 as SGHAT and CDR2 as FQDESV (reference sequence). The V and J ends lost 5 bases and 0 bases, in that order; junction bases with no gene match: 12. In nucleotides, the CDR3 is TGTGCCAGCAGCCGTGGACAGGGGGCAGGAACTATTAGCAATCAGCCCCAGCATTTT. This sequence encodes CASSRGQGAGTISNQPQHF.

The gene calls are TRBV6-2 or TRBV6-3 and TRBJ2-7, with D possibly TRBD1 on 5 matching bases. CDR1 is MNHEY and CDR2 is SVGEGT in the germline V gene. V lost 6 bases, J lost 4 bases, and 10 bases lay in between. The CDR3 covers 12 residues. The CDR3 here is CASRNQGYEQYF. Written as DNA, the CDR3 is TGTGCCAGCAGAAACCAGGGTTACGAGCAGTACTTC.

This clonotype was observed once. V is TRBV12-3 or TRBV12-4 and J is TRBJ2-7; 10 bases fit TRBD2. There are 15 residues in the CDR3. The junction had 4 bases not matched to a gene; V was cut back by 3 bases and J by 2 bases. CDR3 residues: CASSFGLADTYEQYF. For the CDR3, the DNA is TGTGCCAGCAGTTTCGGACTAGCGGATACCTACGAGCAGTACTTC.

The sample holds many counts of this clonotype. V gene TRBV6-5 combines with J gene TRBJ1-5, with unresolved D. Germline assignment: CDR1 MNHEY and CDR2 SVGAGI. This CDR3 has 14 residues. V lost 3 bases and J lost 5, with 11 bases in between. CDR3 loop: CASSYIGPHQPQHF. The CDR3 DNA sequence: TGTGCCAGCAGTTATATAGGACCACATCAGCCCCAGCATTTT.

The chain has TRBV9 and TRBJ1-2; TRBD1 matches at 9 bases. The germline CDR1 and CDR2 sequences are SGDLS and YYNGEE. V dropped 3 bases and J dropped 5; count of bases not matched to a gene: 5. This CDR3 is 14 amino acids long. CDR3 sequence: CASSAGTGLYGYTF. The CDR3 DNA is TGTGCCAGCAGCGCCGGGACAGGGCTTTATGGCTACACCTTC.

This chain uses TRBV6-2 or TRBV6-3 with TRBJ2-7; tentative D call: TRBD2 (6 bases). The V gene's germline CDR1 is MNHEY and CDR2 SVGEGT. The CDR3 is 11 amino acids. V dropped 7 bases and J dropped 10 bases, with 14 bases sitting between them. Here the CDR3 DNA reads TGTGCCAGCACCCAGGGACTGCGCCAGTACTTC. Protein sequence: CASTQGLRQYF.

The DNA for the CDR3 is TGCAGCGCCCAACGAGGGGGAGTCTACGAGCAGTACTTC. Amino acid sequence: CSAQRGGVYEQYF. This chain uses TRBV29-1 with TRBJ2-7; TRBD1 is a possible D gene (6 bases). Germline CDR1 reads SQVTM; CDR2 reads ANQGSEA. CDR3 length equals 13 residues. Trimming cost V 7 bases and J 3 bases, with 16 bases left between them.

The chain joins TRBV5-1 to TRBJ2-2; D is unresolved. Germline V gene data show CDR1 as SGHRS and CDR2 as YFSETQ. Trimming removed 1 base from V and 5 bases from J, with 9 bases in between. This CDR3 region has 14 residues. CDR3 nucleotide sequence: TGCGCCAGCAGCTTGCCCCTAGGTACCGGGGAGCTGTTTTTT. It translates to CASSLPLGTGELFF.

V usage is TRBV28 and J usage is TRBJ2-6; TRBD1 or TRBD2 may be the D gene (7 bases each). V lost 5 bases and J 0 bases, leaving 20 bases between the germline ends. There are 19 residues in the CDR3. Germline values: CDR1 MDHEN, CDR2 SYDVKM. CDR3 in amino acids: CASSPPRGTEVSGANVLTF. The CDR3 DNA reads TGTGCCAGCAGTCCGCCGCGGGGGACAGAAGTCTCTGGGGCCAACGTCCTGACTTTC.

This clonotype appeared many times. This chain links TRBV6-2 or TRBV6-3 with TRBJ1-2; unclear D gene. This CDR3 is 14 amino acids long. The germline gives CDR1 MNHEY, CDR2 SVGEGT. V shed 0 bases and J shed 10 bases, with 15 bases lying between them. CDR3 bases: TGTGCCAGCAGTTACTCGACGGGGAAGACGGCCTACACCTTC. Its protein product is CASSYSTGKTAYTF.

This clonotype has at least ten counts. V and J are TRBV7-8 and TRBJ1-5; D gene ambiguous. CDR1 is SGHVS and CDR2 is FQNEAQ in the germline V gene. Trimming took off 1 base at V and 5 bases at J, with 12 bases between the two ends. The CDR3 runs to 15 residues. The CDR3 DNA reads TGTGCCAGCAGCTTAGATTGGCAGCCGTATCAGCCCCAGCATTTT. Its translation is CASSLDWQPYQPQHF.

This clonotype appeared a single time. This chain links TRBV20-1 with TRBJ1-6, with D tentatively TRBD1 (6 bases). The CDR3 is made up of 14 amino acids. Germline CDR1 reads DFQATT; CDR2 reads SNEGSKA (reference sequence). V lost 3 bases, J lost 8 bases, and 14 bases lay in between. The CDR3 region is CSASMGGWDSPLHF. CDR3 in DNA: TGCAGTGCTAGTATGGGGGGCTGGGATTCACCCCTCCACTTT.

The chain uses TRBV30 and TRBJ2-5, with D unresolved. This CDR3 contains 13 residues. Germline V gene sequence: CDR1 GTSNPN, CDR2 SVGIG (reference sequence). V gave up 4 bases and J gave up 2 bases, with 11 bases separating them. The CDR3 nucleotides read TGTGCCTGGACCCGACCACAACAAGAGACCCAGTACTTC. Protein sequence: CAWTRPQQETQYF.